The sequence of this T cell receptor beta chain was determined in a study of blood T cell repertoires in COVID-19. In the study overall: Whether acute or convalescent, the COVID-19 samples came from the United States, Italy and Spain.

The assay was immunoSEQ multiplex PCR, and TCRdb's table has in-frame clones only and misses some. Seen here are 90,000 to 120,000 clones, about 90% observed once, and the top ten hold under 5.5%. From germline, CDR1 is SGHVS and CDR2 FNYEAQ. CDR3 length: 16 amino acids. The ends were cut back, 5 bases at V and 6 bases at J, with 23 bases in the middle. This chain connects TRBV7-6 to TRBJ2-7; possibly TRBD2 for D (6 bases). This receptor was obtained from a man in his forties with active or convalescent COVID-19. Material: peripheral blood. CDR3 sequence (DNA): TGTGCCAGCAGCCCTACGGACGGAGGGATCGTGGTCGAGCAGTACTTC. Protein: CASSPTDGGIVVEQYF.